The 9 T cell receptor beta chains below come from one sample, sequenced in a study of T cell responses to AZD1222 COVID-19 vaccine. TCRdb's table, derived via immunoSEQ multiplex PCR, lists solely in-frame clones and lacks some. This table holds under 150,000 clones, around nine tenths found once. Sequencing used peripheral blood, obtained on day 0 of AZD1222 vaccination. The receptors originated from an adult in good health.

The gene calls are TRBV28 and TRBJ2-1; TRBD2 is a possible D gene (5 bases). In germline, CDR1 is MDHEN, CDR2 SYDVKM. Deletions cut 6 bases from V and 3 bases from J, with 18 bases between. CDR3 length: 16 residues. This CDR3 reads CASSPEGGTGYNEQFF. The DNA for the CDR3 is TGTGCCAGCAGCCCTGAGGGTGGTACGGGCTACAATGAGCAGTTCTTC. Looking up the rest from reference TRBV28 and TRBJ2-1 gives the full variable domain: DVKVTQSSRYLVKRTGEKVFLECVQDMDHENMFWYRQDPGLGLRLIYFSYDVKMKEKGDIPEGYSVSREKKERFSLILESASTNQTSMYLCASSPEGGTGYNEQFFGPGTRLTVL.

The chain links TRBV7-8 to TRBJ1-2; 9 positions match TRBD1. Germline assignment: CDR1 SGHVS and CDR2 FQNEAQ. The trim removed 5 bases at V and 7 bases at J, leaving 11 bases unmatched. The CDR3 sequence is 15 residues long. The CDR3 nucleotides read TGTGCCAGCAGCCCGGCCGGGACAGGGCATCTTGGCTACACCTTC. This gives the protein CASSPAGTGHLGYTF.

The chain is built from TRBV28 and TRBJ2-1; TRBD1 or TRBD2 may be the D gene (5 bases each). The CDR3 is 15 residues long. The germline V and J ends were trimmed by 1 base and 5 bases, with 12 bases remaining between them. Germline loops: CDR1 MDHEN, CDR2 SYDVKM. The CDR3: CASSLFGGLNNEQFF. The CDR3 DNA sequence: TGTGCCAGCAGTTTATTTGGGGGTCTCAACAATGAGCAGTTCTTC.

V gene TRBV18 combines with J gene TRBJ1-5; 8 bases are shared with TRBD1. Germline values: CDR1 KGHSH, CDR2 LQKENI. There are 14 residues in the CDR3. The V and J ends lost 2 bases and 4 bases, in that order; junction bases with no gene match: 1. Here the CDR3 reads CASSPRDRNQPQHF. Written as DNA, the CDR3 is TGTGCCAGCTCACCAAGGGACAGGAATCAGCCCCAGCATTTT.

The CDR3 nucleotides read TGTGCCAGCAGCCCCGGGGGGGCGGCCTCCTACAATGAGCAGTTCTTC. Its protein product is CASSPGGAASYNEQFF. The V gene is TRBV3-1 (or the pseudogene TRBV3-2), the J gene TRBJ2-1, with 8 bases that match TRBD2. The V gene's germline CDR1 is LGHDT and CDR2 YNNKEL (reference sequence). The junction had 5 bases not matched to a gene; V was cut back by 4 bases and J by 0 bases. The CDR3 spans 16 residues.

Remarks on this clone: The sample has other DNA sequences that encode this CDR3 too. This rearrangement joins TRBV19 to TRBJ1-5; D possibly corresponds to TRBD1 (5 bases). CDR3 size: 13 residues. CDR1 LNHDA and CDR2 SQIVND come from the germline V gene (reference sequence). V was pared by 5 bases and J by 7 bases, with 12 bases between. The CDR3 region is CASSPGGGQPQHF. Here the CDR3 DNA reads TGTGCCAGTAGTCCCGGGGGGGGACAGCCCCAGCATTTT.

V gene TRBV21-1 combines with J gene TRBJ1-2. TRBV21-1 is a known pseudogene. The CDR3 covers 15 residues. CDR3 residues: CASPPGTADLYGYTF. The DNA for the CDR3 is TGTGCCAGCCCGCCGGGGACCGCCGACCTCTATGGCTACACCTTC.

The V call is TRBV18, the J call TRBJ2-1; TRBD1 matches 8 bases. The CDR3 runs to 19 residues. With V trimmed by 3 bases and J by 3 bases, 16 bases remained unmatched. Per germline, CDR1 KGHSH and CDR2 LQKENI. CDR3 in amino acids: CASSPSELYQGAGYNEQFF. For the CDR3, the DNA is TGTGCCAGCTCACCGTCAGAGCTATACCAGGGGGCCGGCTACAATGAGCAGTTCTTC.

V and J are TRBV3-1 (or the pseudogene TRBV3-2) and TRBJ1-2; maybe TRBD1 (6 bases). CDR3 length: 15 amino acids. CDR1 is LGHDT and CDR2 is YNNKEL in the germline V gene (reference sequence). Trimming cost V 1 base and J 5 bases, with 14 bases left between them. As DNA, the CDR3 is TGTGCCAGCAGCCAAGCCCCCGGGCAGGGGTATGGCTACACCTTC. Its translation is CASSQAPGQGYGYTF.